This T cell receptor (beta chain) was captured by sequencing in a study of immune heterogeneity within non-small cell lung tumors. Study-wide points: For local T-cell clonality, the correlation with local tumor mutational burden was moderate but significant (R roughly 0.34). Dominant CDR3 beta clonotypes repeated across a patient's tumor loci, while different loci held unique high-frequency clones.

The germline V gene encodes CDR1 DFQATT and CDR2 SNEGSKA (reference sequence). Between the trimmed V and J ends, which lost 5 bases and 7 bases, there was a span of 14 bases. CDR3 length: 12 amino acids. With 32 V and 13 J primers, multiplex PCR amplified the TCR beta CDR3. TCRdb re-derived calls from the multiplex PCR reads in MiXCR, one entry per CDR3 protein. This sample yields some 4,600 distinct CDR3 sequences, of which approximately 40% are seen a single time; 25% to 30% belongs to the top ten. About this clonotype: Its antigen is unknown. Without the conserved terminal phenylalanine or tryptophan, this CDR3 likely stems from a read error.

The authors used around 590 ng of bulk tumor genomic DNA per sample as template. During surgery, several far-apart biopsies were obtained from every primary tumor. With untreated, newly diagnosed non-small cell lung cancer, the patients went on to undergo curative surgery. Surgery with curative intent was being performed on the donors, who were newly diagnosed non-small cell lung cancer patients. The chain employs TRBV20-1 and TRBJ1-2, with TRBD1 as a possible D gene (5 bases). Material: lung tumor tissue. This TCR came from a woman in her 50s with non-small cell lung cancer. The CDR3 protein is CSAGTGRTGYTL. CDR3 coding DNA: TGCAGTGCTGGGACGGGACGGACTGGCTACACCTTG.